This T cell receptor (beta chain) emerged from a study of blood T cell repertoires in COVID-19. This CDR3 region has 13 residues. CDR1 is SQVTM, CDR2 ANQGSEA, per germline. V was cut by 7 bases and J by 7 bases, with 17 bases left in between. Measured with immunoSEQ multiplex PCR; TCRdb has only the in-frame clones, and not every one. The data show 200,000 to 300,000 clones, approximately 86% seen once. Sequencing was done on a sample of peripheral blood. The rearrangement joins TRBV29-1 to TRBJ1-5; D is possibly TRBD1 (6 bases). This receptor was taken from a woman between 55 and 75 years old with COVID-19, enrolled during active disease. This chain's CDR3 is CSAVTGFGQPQHF. The CDR3 DNA reads TGCAGCGCGGTCACAGGGTTCGGACAGCCCCAGCATTTT.